This entry lists 19 T cell receptor beta chains sequenced from one sample in a study of shared clonotypes between healthy human individuals (dated by TCRdb to about 2020). The library was prepared using the immunoSEQ multiplex PCR assay. TCRdb retrieved this table from immuneACCESS and kept in-frame rearrangements only. Not all clones are present; in checked studies, unresolved V genes account for under half, and no reason is known for the remainder. The sample table records about 490,000 clones; approximately 82% of these occur just once. The top ten clonotypes cover more than 10% of the sample. The sequenced sample consisted of PBMCs. The source is a woman aged 40 to 49 in good health. Some clones in this sample may be carry-over from other donors' samples.

In its sample, this clone was seen a few times. The chain employs TRBV14 and TRBJ2-5, with D maybe TRBD1 (5 bases). Germline V lookup: CDR1 SGHDN, CDR2 FVKESK. With 2 bases removed from V and 6 bases from J, the gap between germline ends came to 10 bases. The CDR3 spans 13 residues. The CDR3 sequence is CASSQQGQKTQYF. The CDR3 region has the DNA TGTGCCAGCAGCCAACAGGGTCAGAAGACCCAGTACTTC.

The V gene is TRBV2, the J gene TRBJ1-5; weak D call: TRBD1 (5 bases). The V end lost 2 bases, the J end lost 5 bases, and 10 bases lay between the germline ends. The CDR3 has 14 amino acids. CDR1 is SNHLY and CDR2 is FYNNEI in the germline V gene. The CDR3 is CASSELGGDQPQHF. CDR3 bases: TGTGCCAGCAGTGAATTGGGGGGGGATCAGCCCCAGCATTTT.

This chain joins TRBV5-1 and TRBJ2-3, with a weak D call TRBD2 (6 bases). Trimming removed 0 bases from V and 2 bases from J, with 10 bases in between. Germline V gene data show CDR1 as SGHRS and CDR2 as YFSETQ. This CDR3 spans 15 amino acids. The DNA for the CDR3 is TGCGCCAGCAGCTTGGCGGGAGCCTACACAGATACGCAGTATTTT. It specifies CASSLAGAYTDTQYF.

The chain couples TRBV19 to TRBJ2-2, with 11 positions matching TRBD2. The ends lost 6 bases at V and 1 base at J; junction bases unmatched: 1. The CDR3 covers 15 residues. Germline CDR1 LNHDA, CDR2 SQIVND (reference sequence). The CDR3 loop reads CASSGLAGNTGELFF. The CDR3 DNA is TGTGCCAGTAGCGGACTAGCGGGGAACACCGGGGAGCTGTTTTTT.

The chain links TRBV10-2 to TRBJ2-7; D unclear. V lost 6 bases to trimming and J lost 3 bases, with 12 bases between them. Germline V gene sequence: CDR1 WSHSY, CDR2 SAAADI. The CDR3 has 13 amino acids. CDR3 protein: CASRPGPDYEQYF. In DNA, the CDR3 is TGCGCCAGCAGGCCAGGCCCTGACTACGAGCAGTACTTC.

V gene TRBV7-2 combines with J gene TRBJ2-7; 10 bases are shared with TRBD2. CDR3 length: 16 amino acids. Germline lookup yields CDR1 SGHTA and CDR2 FQGNSA. With V trimmed by 1 base and J by 4 bases, 7 bases remained unmatched. The chain's CDR3 is CASSLEGTSEGYEQYF. The CDR3 DNA is TGTGCCAGCAGCTTAGAGGGGACTAGCGAGGGATACGAGCAGTACTTC.

This sequence joins TRBV11-2 and TRBJ2-1; 7 nucleotides align to TRBD2. The germline CDR1 and CDR2 sequences are SGHAT and FQNNGV. This CDR3 spans 15 amino acids. The ends lost 5 bases at V and 0 bases at J; junction bases unmatched: 4. The CDR3 protein is CASSVRESSYNEQFF. The CDR3 DNA reads as TGTGCCAGCAGCGTGCGGGAGAGCTCCTACAATGAGCAGTTCTTC.

The gene calls are TRBV14 and TRBJ1-1; D call uncertain. Germline V gene data show CDR1 as SGHDN and CDR2 as FVKESK. This CDR3 contains 15 residues. The V end was cut by 1 base, the J end by 0 bases, with 9 bases between. This CDR3 reads CASSQVLGMNTEAFF. CDR3 coding DNA: TGTGCCAGCAGCCAAGTCTTGGGCATGAACACTGAAGCTTTCTTT.

CDR3 in DNA: TGTGCCAGCAGTTTGGCTAGAGGGGCAGTCCAAGAGACCCAGTACTTC. Translation gives CASSLARGAVQETQYF. The chain recombines TRBV27 with TRBJ2-5; D is perhaps TRBD1 or TRBD2 (5 bases each). The CDR3 consists of 16 residues. Between the trimmed V and J ends, which lost 3 bases and 1 base, there was a span of 15 bases. Per germline, CDR1 MNHEY and CDR2 SMNVEV (reference sequence).

This clone was counted a single time. The chain has TRBV7-2 and TRBJ2-2; D gene unclear. Germline lookup yields CDR1 SGHTA and CDR2 FQGNSA. CDR3 length: 15 residues. V was clipped by 5 bases and J by 2 bases, with 12 bases between them. CDR3 sequence (DNA): TGTGCCAGCAGCCCAGGATTTGGAAACACCGGGGAGCTGTTTTTT. It encodes CASSPGFGNTGELFF.

This clone was seen many times. The V call is TRBV5-1, the J call TRBJ2-7; D is uncertain. Per germline, CDR1 SGHRS and CDR2 YFSETQ. The CDR3 length is 15 residues. Trimming shortened V by 5 bases and J by 0 bases, and 15 bases separated the two germline ends. For the CDR3, the DNA is TGCGCCAGCAGGGTGGCAACCAGTTACTCCTACGAGCAGTACTTC. This translates into CASRVATSYSYEQYF.

The J gene is TRBJ2-7, the V gene TRBV30, with D possibly TRBD1 on 6 matching bases. The CDR3 has 14 residues. Trimming removed 2 bases from V and 12 bases from J, with 23 bases in between. Germline values: CDR1 GTSNPN, CDR2 SVGIG (reference sequence). The CDR3 DNA reads as TGTGCCTGGAGTCTAGATAGGACAGACCCGCCTGTGTACTTC. It specifies CAWSLDRTDPPVYF.

The CDR3 region is CARSSKITGVQYF. The CDR3 nucleotides are TGTGCCCGATCTTCGAAAATTACAGGAGTGCAGTACTTC. The rearrangement joins TRBV2 to TRBJ2-7; perhaps TRBD1 as D (5 bases). Germline V gene lookup returns CDR1 SNHLY and CDR2 FYNNEI. CDR3 length: 13 residues. V lost 11 bases to trimming and J lost 9 bases, with 23 bases between them. The whole variable domain, remainder taken from reference TRBV2 and TRBJ2-7, is EPEVTQTPSHQVTQMGQEVILRCVPISNHLYFYWYRQILGQKVEFLVSFYNNEISEKSEIFDDQFSVERPDGSNFTLKIRSTKLEDSAMYFCARSSKITGVQYFGPGTRLTVT.

The chain employs TRBV28 and TRBJ2-1; 8 nucleotides line up with TRBD2. Germline CDR1 is MDHEN and CDR2 is SYDVKM. Unmatched junction bases numbered 4, after V lost 6 bases and J lost 6 bases. This CDR3 spans 13 amino acids. CDR3 residues: CASRLTSGNEQFF. The CDR3 DNA sequence: TGTGCCAGCAGACTTACTAGCGGCAATGAGCAGTTCTTC.

The V call is TRBV30, the J call TRBJ1-2; D not resolved. Germline CDR1 and CDR2: GTSNPN and SVGIG (reference sequence). V dropped 3 bases and J dropped 7 bases, with 6 bases sitting between them. This CDR3 contains 10 residues. CDR3 DNA sequence: TGTGCCTGGAGGAGAGGTGGCTACACCTTC. Its translation is CAWRRGGYTF.

The chain uses TRBV7-3 and TRBJ1-2; D not resolved. V lost 5 bases, J lost 8 bases, and 9 bases lay in between. This CDR3 has 11 amino acids. CDR1 and CDR2 from the germline V gene are SGHTA and FQGTGA. CDR3 nucleotide sequence: TGTGCCAGCAGCCCAATCCCGGGCTACACCTTC. Its translation: CASSPIPGYTF.

V usage is TRBV7-2 and J usage is TRBJ2-3, with D maybe TRBD1 (6 bases). CDR1 is SGHTA, CDR2 FQGNSA, per germline. This CDR3 spans 16 amino acids. Deletions cut 4 bases from V and 4 bases from J, with 18 bases between. CDR3 loop: CASSSPTGSLADTQYF. The CDR3 DNA reads as TGTGCCAGCAGCTCACCAACAGGGTCTCTTGCAGATACGCAGTATTTT.

About this clone: Distinct nucleotide sequences in the sample also encode this CDR3. The J gene is TRBJ1-1, the V gene TRBV7-8; D possibly corresponds to TRBD1 (5 bases). The germline CDR1 and CDR2 sequences are SGHVS and FQNEAQ. Trimming shortened V by 5 bases and J by 2 bases, and 9 bases separated the two germline ends. The CDR3 sequence is 13 residues long. CDR3 loop: CASSLDRNTEAFF. The DNA of the CDR3 is TGTGCCAGCAGCCTCGACAGAAACACTGAAGCTTTCTTT.

This clone appeared a single time. The chain links TRBV5-1 to TRBJ2-7; TRBD2 agrees at 10 bases. In germline, CDR1 is SGHRS, CDR2 YFSETQ. The CDR3 runs to 15 residues. J was trimmed by 5 bases and V by 0 bases; bases with no gene match: 5. CDR3 in DNA: TGCGCCAGCAGCTTGGCCCCCCTAGCGGGAGACGAGCAGTACTTC. It yields the protein CASSLAPLAGDEQYF.